This section outlines one T cell receptor beta chain sequence together with its context. The data are from a study of blood T cell repertoires in COVID-19. The protocol was immunoSEQ multiplex PCR, while the TCRdb copy is restricted to in-frame clones and leaves out a portion. The data hold approximately 200,000 clones, with about 87% observed a single time. This CDR3 comprises 14 residues. Germline assignment: CDR1 LNHNV and CDR2 YYDKDF (reference sequence). Trimming removed 5 bases from V and 6 bases from J, with 14 bases in between. The V call is TRBV15, the J call TRBJ1-5; D possibly corresponds to TRBD1 (6 bases). Sequencing used peripheral blood. The receptor was derived from a man between 65 and 85 years old with acute or convalescent COVID-19. This chain's CDR3 is CATSAGALGQPQHF. The CDR3 nucleotides are TGTGCCACCAGCGCAGGGGCGTTAGGTCAGCCCCAGCATTTT.